This T cell receptor (beta chain) came from a study of T cell changes during pregnancy in multiple sclerosis. Measured with immunoSEQ multiplex PCR; TCRdb has only the in-frame clones, and not every one. This table holds about 46,000 clones, 90% to 95% found once. Germline-derived CDR1 and CDR2 are MNHNS and SASEGT. The ends were cut back, 2 bases at V and 12 bases at J, with 14 bases in the middle. This CDR3 spans 13 amino acids. This clonotype was sampled from a female donor with multiple sclerosis, enrolled in a pregnancy study. Here the sequenced sample was peripheral blood, taken in the third trimester of pregnancy. This chain uses TRBV6-1 with TRBJ1-5; no definite D call. The CDR3: CASSEWPEADQHF. CDR3 in DNA: TGTGCCAGCAGTGAATGGCCGGAGGCAGACCAGCATTTT.